The 28 T cell receptor beta chains listed next were all sequenced from one sample in a study of blood T cell repertoires in COVID-19. Sequencing used immunoSEQ multiplex PCR; TCRdb keeps in-frame clones, though not all of them. The sample yields over 300,000 clones, roughly 90% seen once. Sequencing input: PBMCs or T cells enriched from blood (not recorded which). The receptors come from a woman aged 25 to 45 with acute COVID-19.

The sample holds one count of this clone. This chain joins TRBV2 and TRBJ1-1; TRBD1 aligns across 7 bases. The germline V gene encodes CDR1 SNHLY and CDR2 FYNNEI. This CDR3 has 15 residues. With 3 bases clipped from V and 0 bases from J, the junction kept 4 bases outside the gene matches. The CDR3: CASSDRQGMNTEAFF. The CDR3 nucleotides are TGTGCCAGCAGTGATAGACAGGGAATGAACACTGAAGCTTTCTTT.

The V gene is TRBV2, the J gene TRBJ1-1; D unclear. V lost 3 bases, J lost 2 bases, and 7 bases lay in between. The CDR3 extends over 13 amino acids. In germline, CDR1 is SNHLY, CDR2 FYNNEI. The CDR3 reads CASSDEANTEAFF. The DNA for the CDR3 is TGTGCCAGCAGTGACGAGGCAAACACTGAAGCTTTCTTT. Complete variable domain (other parts from reference TRBV2 and TRBJ1-1): EPEVTQTPSHQVTQMGQEVILRCVPISNHLYFYWYRQILGQKVEFLVSFYNNEISEKSEIFDDQFSVERPDGSNFTLKIRSTKLEDSAMYFCASSDEANTEAFFGQGTRLTVV.

The J gene is TRBJ2-7, the V gene TRBV6-5; 10 bases are shared with TRBD2. The CDR3 is 15 amino acids. Looked up from germline, CDR1 is MNHEY and CDR2 is SVGAGI. V gave up 2 bases and J gave up 6 bases; unmatched junction bases: 7. CDR3 loop: CASSYQAGGLSEQYF. The CDR3 DNA follows: TGTGCCAGCAGTTACCAAGCGGGGGGGCTCTCCGAGCAGTACTTC.

The rearrangement links TRBV5-1 to TRBJ2-7, with 10 nucleotides matching TRBD1. The CDR3 runs 16 residues. The V segment lost 0 bases and the J segment 1 base; nucleotides outside the gene matches: 4. Germline CDR1 is SGHRS and CDR2 is YFSETQ. CDR3 sequence reads: CASSLGQGALSYEQYF. The CDR3 nucleotides are TGCGCCAGCAGCTTGGGACAGGGGGCGCTTTCCTACGAGCAGTACTTC.

The V and J genes are TRBV5-6 and TRBJ2-7; TRBD1 aligns across 10 bases. The CDR3 has 17 amino acids. Trimming took 1 base from V and 0 from J; bases not matched to a gene: 7. Germline V lookup: CDR1 SGHDT, CDR2 YYEEEE. CDR3 coding DNA: TGTGCCAGCAGCTTGTCCCTGGGACAGGGGATCTCCTACGAGCAGTACTTC. It translates to CASSLSLGQGISYEQYF.

This chain connects TRBV5-1 to TRBJ1-4; D not certain. Trimming stripped 2 bases from V and 7 bases from J, with 15 bases between. This CDR3 has 15 residues. CDR1 SGHRS and CDR2 YFSETQ come from the germline V gene. The CDR3 sequence: CASSFRPLEGEKLFF. CDR3 DNA: TGCGCCAGCAGCTTCCGGCCCCTAGAGGGTGAAAAACTGTTTTTT.

The CDR3 reads CASRPQASNQPQHF. The CDR3 DNA follows: TGTGCCAGCAGGCCACAGGCTAGCAATCAGCCCCAGCATTTT. The chain has TRBV2 and TRBJ1-5; D might be TRBD1 (5 bases). V lost 6 bases to trimming and J lost 0 bases, with 9 bases between them. Per germline, CDR1 SNHLY and CDR2 FYNNEI. The CDR3 is 14 amino acids.

The chain recombines TRBV7-5 with TRBJ2-5; TRBD2 is the table's D call and was not checked against the DNA. TRBV7-5 is shown as a pseudogene. The CDR3 spans 15 residues. CDR3: CVRNWWRPTGKTQYF. The CDR3 bases are TGTGTCCGGAATTGGTGGCGACCGACGGGGAAGACCCAGTACTTC.

The gene calls are TRBV12-3 or TRBV12-4 and TRBJ2-7; tentative D call: TRBD1 (6 bases). This CDR3 contains 13 residues. V was clipped by 3 bases and J by 6 bases, with 12 bases between them. The CDR3 here is CASSFARGSEQYF. The CDR3 nucleotides are TGTGCCAGCAGTTTTGCCAGGGGTAGCGAGCAGTACTTC.

This clone was found once. This chain joins TRBV28 and TRBJ2-7; no clear D gene. V lost 3 bases, J lost 0 bases, and 9 bases lay in between. CDR1 MDHEN and CDR2 SYDVKM come from the germline V gene. The CDR3 contains 14 residues. CDR3 residues: CASSFEQSSYEQYF. CDR3 in DNA: TGTGCCAGCAGTTTTGAACAGAGCTCCTACGAGCAGTACTTC. Full variable domain (outside the CDR3, taken from reference TRBV28 and TRBJ2-7): DVKVTQSSRYLVKRTGEKVFLECVQDMDHENMFWYRQDPGLGLRLIYFSYDVKMKEKGDIPEGYSVSREKKERFSLILESASTNQTSMYLCASSFEQSSYEQYFGPGTRLTVT.

The gene calls are TRBV29-1 and TRBJ2-1, with TRBD2 matching 7 bases. The V gene's germline CDR1 is SQVTM and CDR2 ANQGSEA. The CDR3 contains 14 residues. V shed 7 bases, J shed 0 bases, and the junction held 6 bases outside the gene matches. CDR3 sequence (DNA): TGCAGCGCCCAGCTAGCGGCCTCCTACAATGAGCAGTTCTTC. Translated, it gives CSAQLAASYNEQFF.

The chain combines TRBV4-3 with TRBJ1-1; no clear D. Trimming removed 0 bases at V and 1 base at J, with 6 bases between. CDR1 is LGHNA and CDR2 is YSLEER in the germline V gene. The CDR3 has 14 amino acids. The DNA for the CDR3 is TGCGCCAGCAGCCAAGACCGGTGGAACACTGAAGCTTTCTTT. This codes for CASSQDRWNTEAFF.

CDR3: CSASTGEGYSPLHF. The CDR3 bases are TGCAGTGCTAGTACAGGGGAAGGATACTCACCCCTCCACTTT. This chain links TRBV20-1 with TRBJ1-6; TRBD1 agrees at 7 bases. Losses at the gene ends were 3 bases for V and 10 bases for J; bases not matched to a gene: 9. CDR1 is DFQATT, CDR2 SNEGSKA, per germline (reference sequence). The CDR3 has 14 amino acids.

This chain uses TRBV7-2 with TRBJ2-7, with a weak D call TRBD1 (5 bases). Between the trimmed V and J ends, which lost 2 bases and 3 bases, there was a span of 11 bases. The CDR3 is 14 residues long. Germline CDR1 reads SGHTA; CDR2 reads FQGNSA. The CDR3 DNA is TGTGCCAGCAGCTTAAGGTCCAGGGACTACGAGCAGTACTTC. Its protein product is CASSLRSRDYEQYF.

The chain is built from TRBV7-2 and TRBJ2-7; TRBD2 aligns across 7 bases. V lost 3 bases to trimming and J lost 4 bases; unmatched junction nucleotides: 6. The V gene's germline CDR1 is SGHTA and CDR2 FQGNSA. The CDR3 contains 14 residues. The CDR3 spells CASSFGLGSYEQYF. The CDR3 region has the DNA TGTGCCAGCAGCTTCGGACTAGGTAGTTACGAGCAGTACTTC.

CDR3 in DNA: TGCAGCGTTTATAGGCCGGGACAGGGGGTTGATGGCTACACCTTC. Translation: CSVYRPGQGVDGYTF. The rearrangement uses TRBV29-1 and TRBJ1-2; 11 positions agree with TRBD1. The CDR3 consists of 15 residues. With 5 bases clipped from V and 6 bases from J, the junction kept 11 bases outside the gene matches. Germline V lookup: CDR1 SQVTM, CDR2 ANQGSEA.

This chain links TRBV7-6 with TRBJ2-3, with TRBD2 matching 11 bases. This CDR3 has 15 residues. CDR1 is SGHVS and CDR2 is FNYEAQ in the germline V gene. V lost 5 bases to trimming and J lost 4 bases; unmatched junction nucleotides: 5. Here the CDR3 DNA reads TGTGCCAGCAGCCGACTAGCGGGGAGTGCAGATACGCAGTATTTT. This encodes CASSRLAGSADTQYF.

The chain is built from TRBV7-2 and TRBJ2-2; no definite D call. The CDR3 extends over 13 amino acids. The germline gives CDR1 SGHTA, CDR2 FQGNSA. V was cut by 1 base and J by 4 bases, with 4 bases left in between. The CDR3 protein is CASSLGATGELFF. The CDR3 nucleotides read TGTGCCAGCAGCTTAGGAGCCACCGGGGAGCTGTTTTTT.

The chain has TRBV9 and TRBJ2-2; the D gene is possibly TRBD2 (6 bases). The CDR3 loop spans 15 amino acids. The V and J ends lost 2 bases and 3 bases respectively, with 11 bases between them. Germline V gene sequence: CDR1 SGDLS, CDR2 YYNGEE. This CDR3 reads CASSVEGLYTGELFF. CDR3 sequence (DNA): TGTGCCAGCAGCGTGGAGGGTTTGTACACCGGGGAGCTGTTTTTT. Full variable domain (missing parts from reference TRBV9 and TRBJ2-2): DSGVTQTPKHLITATGQRVTLRCSPRSGDLSVYWYQQSLDQGLQFLIQYYNGEERAKGNILERFSAQQFPDLHSELNLSSLELGDSALYFCASSVEGLYTGELFFGEGSRLTVL.

This rearrangement joins TRBV11-2 to TRBJ1-4; 10 positions match TRBD1. The J segment lost 10 bases and the V segment lost 5 bases, leaving 7 bases of the junction unmatched. The CDR3 loop spans 14 amino acids. Germline-derived CDR1 and CDR2 are SGHAT and FQNNGV. The CDR3 DNA reads as TGTGCCAGCAGCAGTGGGACAGGGGCGGGAAAACTGTTTTTT. This encodes CASSSGTGAGKLFF. The whole variable domain, filled in from reference TRBV11-2 and TRBJ1-4, reads EAGVAQSPRYKIIEKRQSVAFWCNPISGHATLYWYQQILGQGPKLLIQFQNNGVVDDSQLPKDRFSAERLKGVDSTLKIQPAKLEDSAVYLCASSSGTGAGKLFFGSGTQLSVL.

The rearrangement uses TRBV5-5 and TRBJ2-7; D gene ambiguous. Deletions cut 4 bases from V and 3 bases from J, with 8 bases between. Germline V gene sequence: CDR1 SGHKS, CDR2 YYEKEE (reference sequence). The CDR3 extends over 12 amino acids. Here the CDR3 reads CASSPLYYEQYF. The CDR3 DNA is TGTGCCAGCAGCCCGTTATACTACGAGCAGTACTTC. Together with reference TRBV5-5 and TRBJ2-7, the CDR3 gives the full variable domain: DAGVTQSPTHLIKTRGQQVTLRCSPISGHKSVSWYQQVLGQGPQFIFQYYEKEERGRGNFPDRFSARQFPNYSSELNVNALLLGDSALYLCASSPLYYEQYFGPGTRLTVT.

This chain connects TRBV6-5 to TRBJ1-5; maybe TRBD1 (6 bases). Between the trimmed V and J ends, which lost 5 bases and 7 bases, there was a span of 9 bases. The CDR3 spans 12 residues. Per the germline V gene, CDR1 is MNHEY and CDR2 is SVGAGI. The CDR3 DNA is TGTGCCAGCAGTCAGCAGGGGCAGCCCCAGCATTTT. It codes for CASSQQGQPQHF.

V is TRBV7-2 and J is TRBJ1-4, with 8 positions matching TRBD1. This CDR3 spans 14 amino acids. Germline lookup yields CDR1 SGHTA and CDR2 FQGNSA. Unmatched junction bases numbered 4, after V lost 5 bases and J lost 5 bases. The CDR3 bases are TGTGCCAGCAGCGGACAGGGCGTAAATGAAAAACTGTTTTTT. Translating gives CASSGQGVNEKLFF.

V gene TRBV18 combines with J gene TRBJ2-5; TRBD2 matches 12 bases. The V segment lost 3 bases and the J segment 2 bases; nucleotides outside the gene matches: 10. The germline CDR1 and CDR2 sequences are KGHSH and LQKENI. CDR3 length: 18 amino acids. The CDR3 nucleotides are TGTGCCAGCTCACCCTCGCTAGCGGGGGGGCCGGAGCAAGAGACCCAGTACTTC. Translating gives CASSPSLAGGPEQETQYF.

This chain uses TRBV15 with TRBJ2-7, with TRBD1 matching over 11 bases. The CDR3 has 15 amino acids. Trimming took 7 bases from V and 3 from J; bases not matched to a gene: 8. Germline assignment: CDR1 LNHNV and CDR2 YYDKDF (reference sequence). Written as DNA, the CDR3 is TGTGCCACCACCCACCCGGGACAGGGGGTCTACGAGCAGTACTTC. Translating gives CATTHPGQGVYEQYF. Full variable domain (rest looked up from reference TRBV15 and TRBJ2-7): DAMVIQNPRYQVTQFGKPVTLSCSQTLNHNVMYWYQQKSSQAPKLLFHYYDKDFNNEADTPDNFQSRRPNTSFCFLDIRSPGLGDTAMYLCATTHPGQGVYEQYFGPGTRLTVT.

The V gene is TRBV7-3, the J gene TRBJ2-3; tentative D call: TRBD1 (5 bases). The CDR3 loop spans 15 amino acids. Germline CDR1 and CDR2: SGHTA and FQGTGA. Deletions cut 3 bases from V and 2 bases from J, with 12 bases between. The DNA for the CDR3 is TGTGCCAGCAGCTTGCACAGGACCCCCACAGATACGCAGTATTTT. Translated, it gives CASSLHRTPTDTQYF.

The chain employs TRBV2 and TRBJ2-2; 9 nucleotides match TRBD1. The CDR3 totals 15 residues. The V segment lost 4 bases and the J segment 3 bases; nucleotides outside the gene matches: 3. CDR1 is SNHLY, CDR2 FYNNEI, per germline. The CDR3 nucleotides are TGTGCCAGCAGTGCCGGGACAGGGTACACCGGGGAGCTGTTTTTT. Translation gives CASSAGTGYTGELFF.

This chain uses TRBV4-1 with TRBJ2-1, with D possibly being TRBD1 (5 bases). The CDR3 totals 14 residues. CDR1 and CDR2 from the germline V gene are MGHRA and YSYEKL. Trimming took off 1 base at V and 5 bases at J, with 9 bases between the two ends. The CDR3 reads CASSQVGRDNEQFF. CDR3 nucleotide sequence: TGCGCCAGCAGCCAAGTGGGCAGGGACAATGAGCAGTTCTTC.